Listed below are T cell receptor beta chains from one sample, sequenced in a study of post-analysis software for immune sequencing data. In TCRdb, the PCR reads were re-called with MiXCR into one record per CDR3 protein. Of some 690,000 distinct CDR3 sequences listed, around 64% are singletons. Sequencing was performed on blood. All receptors come from a girl aged 2 to 10 with multiple sclerosis. CDR3s include the opening cysteine and the closing phenylalanine or tryptophan.

cdr3_length,j_call,v_call,cdr3_aa
15,TRBJ2-7,TRBV20-1,CSARDPGGGRDEQYF
15,TRBJ2-5,TRBV7-9,CASSSLGVRGETQYF
18,TRBJ2-1,TRBV4-3,CASSQLISGGLSYNEQFF
13,-,TRBV20-1,CSARLGVRHEQYF
15,TRBJ2-7,TRBV7-9,CASSSPAREYREQYF
15,TRBJ1-5,TRBV7-2,CASSLIWGQEQPQHF
11,TRBJ1-2,TRBV12-3/TRBV12-4,CASSDRAGYTF
15,TRBJ1-2,TRBV12-3/TRBV12-4,CASSFGTIRNYGYTF
10,TRBJ2-3,TRBV2,CASFRGTQYF
15,TRBJ2-3,TRBV20-1,CSAQGPSGGTDTQYF
13,TRBJ2-1,TRBV20-1,CSARGRDYNEQFF